A selection of T cell receptor beta chains follows, all from one sample in a study of blood T cell repertoires in COVID-19. Produced via immunoSEQ multiplex PCR; TCRdb's table is partial and in-frame only. The repertoire has 110,000 or so clones, about four fifths of them found once; the top ten carry less than 45%. Sequencing input: peripheral blood. These receptors were obtained from a man of 80 years or more with acute or convalescent COVID-19. The CDR3 runs from the conserved cysteine through the conserved F or W. The D gene is left open where the match is weak. Clone size, where shown, is once, few, many, or a class for clones that have expanded.

v_gene: TRBV6-5; j_gene: TRBJ1-1; len: 15; d_gene: .; abundance: .; CDR3nt: TGTGCCAGCAGATTACAGGGTTCCGAGGTCGCTGAAGCTTTCTTT; CDR3aa: CASRLQGSEVAEAFF
v_gene: TRBV6-5; j_gene: TRBJ2-7; len: 15; d_gene: TRBD1; abundance: .; CDR3nt: TGTGCCAGCAGTTACTCGGACAGGGGGAACTACGAGCAGTACTTC; CDR3aa: CASSYSDRGNYEQYF
v_gene: TRBV25-1; j_gene: TRBJ1-1; len: 15; d_gene: .; abundance: medium-sized; CDR3nt: TGTGCCAGCAGTGACCGTCCAACAGGAGATGCTGAAGCTTTCTTT; CDR3aa: CASSDRPTGDAEAFF
v_gene: TRBV30; j_gene: TRBJ1-3; len: 13; d_gene: .; abundance: once; CDR3nt: TGTGCCTGGAGTGTGAACAGCCGAAACACCATATATTTT; CDR3aa: CAWSVNSRNTIYF
v_gene: TRBV28; j_gene: TRBJ1-5; len: 14; d_gene: .; abundance: .; CDR3nt: TGTGCCAGCGGAGGGGACGGTAGCAATCAGCCCCAGCATTTT; CDR3aa: CASGGDGSNQPQHF
v_gene: TRBV16; j_gene: TRBJ1-4; len: 16; d_gene: .; abundance: .; CDR3nt: TGTGCCAGCAGCCAATTCGCGGGGGCAACTAATGAAAAACTGTTTTTT; CDR3aa: CASSQFAGATNEKLFF
v_gene: TRBV29-1; j_gene: TRBJ1-2; len: 14; d_gene: .; abundance: few; CDR3nt: TGCAGCGTTGAGCCCGACGAGGGGGTATATGGCTACACCTTC; CDR3aa: CSVEPDEGVYGYTF
v_gene: TRBV6-5; j_gene: TRBJ1-2; len: 15; d_gene: .; abundance: .; CDR3nt: TGTGCCAGCAGTTACTTCCCGGGGGCTAACTATGGCTACACCTTC; CDR3aa: CASSYFPGANYGYTF
v_gene: TRBV28; j_gene: TRBJ2-2; len: 15; d_gene: TRBD2; abundance: .; CDR3nt: TGTGCCAGCAAGACGGCTAGCGGGAGTACCGGGGAGCTGTTTTTT; CDR3aa: CASKTASGSTGELFF
v_gene: TRBV29-1; j_gene: TRBJ1-2; len: 13; d_gene: TRBD1; abundance: .; CDR3nt: TGCAGCGTTGGGTCGGGACAGGGTTGGGGCTACACCTTC; CDR3aa: CSVGSGQGWGYTF
v_gene: TRBV7-2; j_gene: TRBJ2-7; len: 14; d_gene: TRBD1; abundance: .; CDR3nt: TGTGCCAGCAGCTTCTCGGGACAGGTATACGAGCAGTACTTC; CDR3aa: CASSFSGQVYEQYF
v_gene: TRBV5-4; j_gene: TRBJ1-2; len: 15; d_gene: TRBD1; abundance: .; CDR3nt: TGTGCCAGCAGCGGAAACAGGGGGCGCGACTATGGCTACACCTTC; CDR3aa: CASSGNRGRDYGYTF
v_gene: TRBV6-1; j_gene: TRBJ1-2; len: 17; d_gene: TRBD1; abundance: few; CDR3nt: TGTGCCAGCAGTGAATCGACAGGGTCCGTTTTTAAGGATGGCTACACCTTC; CDR3aa: CASSESTGSVFKDGYTF
v_gene: TRBV21-1; j_gene: TRBJ2-7; len: 13; d_gene: .; abundance: few; CDR3nt: TGTGCCAGCAGCAAACTGCGGGAGAACGAGCAGTACTTC; CDR3aa: CASSKLRENEQYF
v_gene: TRBV6-5; j_gene: TRBJ1-1; len: 14; d_gene: .; abundance: once; CDR3nt: TGTGCCAGCAGCCTCACAGGCCTACAGGGAGAAGCTTTCTTT; CDR3aa: CASSLTGLQGEAFF
v_gene: TRBV18; j_gene: TRBJ2-7; len: 14; d_gene: TRBD1; abundance: .; CDR3nt: TGTGCCAGCTCACCTGACAGGGGCGGGTACGAGCAGTACTTC; CDR3aa: CASSPDRGGYEQYF
v_gene: TRBV7-9; j_gene: TRBJ2-7; len: 16; d_gene: .; abundance: .; CDR3nt: TGTGCCAGCAGCTTAGTTGGCCGGGACTCCTCCTACGAGCAGTACTTC; CDR3aa: CASSLVGRDSSYEQYF
v_gene: TRBV5-6; j_gene: TRBJ1-3; len: 14; d_gene: .; abundance: .; CDR3nt: TGTGCCAGCACCTTACGGGGAGGTGGAAACACCATATATTTT; CDR3aa: CASTLRGGGNTIYF
v_gene: TRBV18; j_gene: TRBJ2-6; len: 18; d_gene: .; abundance: .; CDR3nt: TGTGCCAGCTCACCACGCTTAAAGTCCGGCTCTGGGGCCAACGTCCTGACTTTC; CDR3aa: CASSPRLKSGSGANVLTF
v_gene: TRBV5-6; j_gene: TRBJ1-1; len: 14; d_gene: .; abundance: .; CDR3nt: TGTGCCAGCAGCTTGGCCGGTGTGGACACTGAAGCTTTCTTT; CDR3aa: CASSLAGVDTEAFF
v_gene: TRBV7-8; j_gene: TRBJ2-2; len: 18; d_gene: TRBD2; abundance: .; CDR3nt: TGTGCCAGCAGCTTAGTAGGACTAGCGGGAGTGATCACCGGGGAGCTGTTTTTT; CDR3aa: CASSLVGLAGVITGELFF
v_gene: TRBV19; j_gene: TRBJ1-1; len: 15; d_gene: .; abundance: .; CDR3nt: TGTGCCAGTAGTATAGGGCAGGGCGGGAACACTGAAGCTTTCTTT; CDR3aa: CASSIGQGGNTEAFF
v_gene: TRBV7-8; j_gene: TRBJ2-5; len: 16; d_gene: .; abundance: once; CDR3nt: TGTGCCAGCAGCTTAGGGGCAGCCCATTTGGCGGAGACCCAGTACTTC; CDR3aa: CASSLGAAHLAETQYF
v_gene: TRBV6-6; j_gene: TRBJ2-7; len: 14; d_gene: TRBD1; abundance: .; CDR3nt: TGTGCCAGCAGCCAGGGACAGTTCTCCTACGAGCAGTACTTC; CDR3aa: CASSQGQFSYEQYF
v_gene: TRBV27; j_gene: TRBJ2-3; len: 17; d_gene: TRBD2; abundance: few; CDR3nt: TGTGCCAGCAGTTTATCGGCCGGACTAGCGCGCACAGATACGCAGTATTTT; CDR3aa: CASSLSAGLARTDTQYF
v_gene: TRBV19; j_gene: TRBJ1-5; len: 16; d_gene: TRBD1; abundance: .; CDR3nt: TGTGCCAGTAGTATCTTGGGACAGCTTAGCAATCAGCCCCAGCATTTT; CDR3aa: CASSILGQLSNQPQHF
v_gene: TRBV6-6; j_gene: TRBJ2-7; len: 15; d_gene: TRBD1; abundance: .; CDR3nt: TGTGCCAGCCAAGAAAGCCAGGGGGCCGCCTACGAGCAGTACTTC; CDR3aa: CASQESQGAAYEQYF
v_gene: TRBV5-1; j_gene: TRBJ1-3; len: 16; d_gene: TRBD1; abundance: .; CDR3nt: TGCGCCAGCAGCGCCCGGACAGGGTTGAAGGGAAACACCATATATTTT; CDR3aa: CASSARTGLKGNTIYF
v_gene: TRBV5-4; j_gene: TRBJ2-7; len: 13; d_gene: TRBD1; abundance: few; CDR3nt: TGTGCCAGCAGCTTGGCGGGACAGGGGGCCCAGTACTTC; CDR3aa: CASSLAGQGAQYF
v_gene: TRBV30; j_gene: TRBJ1-1; len: 13; d_gene: .; abundance: .; CDR3nt: TGTGCCTGGAGTCCGAACTACAGGAGCGAAGCTTTCTTT; CDR3aa: CAWSPNYRSEAFF
v_gene: TRBV5-1; j_gene: TRBJ2-1; len: 15; d_gene: TRBD2; abundance: few; CDR3nt: TGCGCCAGCAGCTTGGCCTGGCGGGAGGGAAATGAGCAGTTCTTC; CDR3aa: CASSLAWREGNEQFF
v_gene: TRBV28; j_gene: TRBJ1-5; len: 18; d_gene: .; abundance: few; CDR3nt: TGTGCCAGCAGAGCGACAGGTTATGGGGGATATAGCAATCAGCCCCAGCATTTT; CDR3aa: CASRATGYGGYSNQPQHF
v_gene: TRBV7-2; j_gene: TRBJ1-1; len: 15; d_gene: .; abundance: .; CDR3nt: TGTGCCAGCAGCTTAGAAGCTTCAGGGCGAACTGAAGCTTTCTTT; CDR3aa: CASSLEASGRTEAFF
v_gene: TRBV5-1; j_gene: TRBJ1-1; len: 14; d_gene: TRBD1; abundance: once; CDR3nt: TGCGCCAGCAGCGTGGGACAGCCGAACACTGAAGCTTTCTTT; CDR3aa: CASSVGQPNTEAFF
v_gene: TRBV28; j_gene: TRBJ1-5; len: 15; d_gene: TRBD1; abundance: .; CDR3nt: TGTGCCAGCAGTTCGACAGGGATGGTCAATCAGCCCCAGCATTTT; CDR3aa: CASSSTGMVNQPQHF
v_gene: TRBV4-2; j_gene: TRBJ2-1; len: 17; d_gene: TRBD2; abundance: .; CDR3nt: TGTGCCAGCAGCCAAGGGGGGCTAGCGGGGGCCTACAATGAGCAGTTCTTC; CDR3aa: CASSQGGLAGAYNEQFF
v_gene: TRBV18; j_gene: TRBJ2-2; len: 16; d_gene: .; abundance: .; CDR3nt: TGTGCCAGCTCACCGGGTGGGGGCGCGGACACCGGGGAGCTGTTTTTT; CDR3aa: CASSPGGGADTGELFF
v_gene: TRBV5-1; j_gene: TRBJ2-7; len: 14; d_gene: .; abundance: .; CDR3nt: TGCGCCAGCAGCTTGGACAGGCGGCGTTACGAGCAGTACTTC; CDR3aa: CASSLDRRRYEQYF
v_gene: TRBV19; j_gene: TRBJ2-7; len: 20; d_gene: .; abundance: .; CDR3nt: TGTGCCAGTAGTATAGCCTGGGGGGACGGACGAAACATAGGACGCTACGAGCAGTACTTC; CDR3aa: CASSIAWGDGRNIGRYEQYF
v_gene: TRBV29-1; j_gene: TRBJ1-1; len: 14; d_gene: .; abundance: .; CDR3nt: TGCAGCGTTGACCTAACAGGGCTGAACACTGAAGCTTTCTTT; CDR3aa: CSVDLTGLNTEAFF
v_gene: TRBV27; j_gene: TRBJ1-1; len: 12; d_gene: .; abundance: .; CDR3nt: TGTGCCAGCAGTTCTAGCTACACTGAAGCTTTCTTT; CDR3aa: CASSSSYTEAFF
v_gene: TRBV3-1/TRBV3-2; j_gene: TRBJ2-5; len: 15; d_gene: TRBD2; abundance: .; CDR3nt: TGTGCCAGCAGCCAAAGCCTAGCGGGAGCAGAGACCCAGTACTTC; CDR3aa: CASSQSLAGAETQYF
v_gene: TRBV18; j_gene: TRBJ1-1; len: 14; d_gene: .; abundance: .; CDR3nt: TGTGCCAGCTCACTAGAGCTTTTGAACACTGAAGCTTTCTTT; CDR3aa: CASSLELLNTEAFF
v_gene: TRBV5-1; j_gene: TRBJ2-2; len: 16; d_gene: TRBD2; abundance: .; CDR3nt: TGCGCCAGCAGCGATATTAGCGGGGGCTACACCGGGGAGCTGTTTTTT; CDR3aa: CASSDISGGYTGELFF
v_gene: TRBV6-2/TRBV6-3; j_gene: TRBJ2-2; len: 12; d_gene: .; abundance: .; CDR3nt: TGTGCCAGCAGTCAGGGCACCGGGGAGCTGTTTTTT; CDR3aa: CASSQGTGELFF
v_gene: TRBV7-2; j_gene: TRBJ1-1; len: 16; d_gene: TRBD1; abundance: .; CDR3nt: TGTGCCAGCAGCCCCCCCCCGCAGGGGGCAGCCACTGAAGCTTTCTTT; CDR3aa: CASSPPPQGAATEAFF
v_gene: TRBV7-9; j_gene: TRBJ2-1; len: 15; d_gene: TRBD2; abundance: .; CDR3nt: TGTGCCAGCAGCTTCCGGACTAGCGGGGGGAATGAGCAGTTCTTC; CDR3aa: CASSFRTSGGNEQFF
v_gene: TRBV5-1; j_gene: TRBJ2-3; len: 16; d_gene: .; abundance: .; CDR3nt: TGCGCCAGCAGCTTTGGGCCTTTGGCTAGCACAGATACGCAGTATTTT; CDR3aa: CASSFGPLASTDTQYF
v_gene: TRBV28; j_gene: TRBJ2-4; len: 15; d_gene: .; abundance: .; CDR3nt: TGTGCCAGCAGCCGAATACAGGGCGGAGTGGACATTCAGTACTTC; CDR3aa: CASSRIQGGVDIQYF
v_gene: TRBV18; j_gene: TRBJ1-2; len: 14; d_gene: .; abundance: .; CDR3nt: TGTGCCAGCTCACCACCTGACAGGCGCTATGGCTACACCTTC; CDR3aa: CASSPPDRRYGYTF
v_gene: TRBV24-1; j_gene: TRBJ1-2; len: 15; d_gene: .; abundance: .; CDR3nt: TGTGCCACCAGTGATTTTGGCGGGGGCGCGGATGGCTACACCTTC; CDR3aa: CATSDFGGGADGYTF
v_gene: TRBV7-6; j_gene: TRBJ1-2; len: 13; d_gene: .; abundance: .; CDR3nt: TGTGCCAGCAGCTTAGGGGGGGGGTCCGGCTACACCTTC; CDR3aa: CASSLGGGSGYTF
v_gene: TRBV27; j_gene: TRBJ1-1; len: 14; d_gene: .; abundance: .; CDR3nt: TGTGCCAGCAGTTTATTCCCCGGGGGAGCTGAAGCTTTCTTT; CDR3aa: CASSLFPGGAEAFF
v_gene: TRBV27; j_gene: TRBJ2-3; len: 15; d_gene: .; abundance: .; CDR3nt: TGTGCCAGCAGTTTATGGACAGCTAGCACAGATACGCAGTATTTT; CDR3aa: CASSLWTASTDTQYF
v_gene: TRBV29-1; j_gene: TRBJ2-5; len: 14; d_gene: TRBD2; abundance: .; CDR3nt: TGCAGCGCTTTCGGGACTAGCGGAGGCGAGACCCAGTACTTC; CDR3aa: CSAFGTSGGETQYF
v_gene: TRBV7-2; j_gene: TRBJ2-1; len: 13; d_gene: TRBD2; abundance: .; CDR3nt: TGTGCCAGCCACAGCGGGAGGTACAATGAGCAGTTCTTC; CDR3aa: CASHSGRYNEQFF